Sequencing of this T cell receptor (beta chain) was carried out in a study of a mutant IDH1 vaccine in newly diagnosed glioma (dated by TCRdb to about 2021). Background on the whole study: Patients received eight vaccinations in weeks 1, 3, 5, 7, 11, 15, 19 and 23, corresponding to visits V03 through V10. The approximately 32 treated patients were approximately 62% male and around 38% female, with a mean age of approximately 40 years. Peripheral blood was collected at six visits: V03 (baseline), V05, V07, V10, V12 and V13. Before enrollment, most patients had been given radiochemotherapy with temozolomide as standard therapy, while the rest had received either radiotherapy alone or temozolomide alone. Vaccination began 4-6 weeks after radiotherapy alone, or alongside temozolomide cycles in the chemotherapy-containing groups. Longitudinal TCRB deep sequencing was performed for roughly 25 treated patients wherever samples were available for exploratory analyses.

The time point label, read with the paper, signifies: week 5, during vaccination. A 20-mer mutant IDH1 peptide at 300 micrograms in Montanide made up each vaccine dose, which was injected subcutaneously together with topical imiquimod. All donors had newly diagnosed IDH1-mutant astrocytomas of WHO grade 3 or 4 that showed loss of nuclear ATRX. The samples were drawn from NOA16, a multicentre, single-arm, open-label phase I trial in Germany that tested a mutant IDH1 peptide vaccine in humans for the first time. Genomic DNA for TCRB sequencing was extracted from EDTA blood using the DNeasy Blood and Tissue Kit. CDR1 SGHNT and CDR2 YYREEE were looked up in the germline V gene (reference sequence). Measured from the cysteine to the phenylalanine, the CDR3 is 15 residues long. Only the CDR3 DNA is retained, 45 bases long and in frame from the first base. V and J are truncated by 0 bases and 6 bases respectively, leaving an intervening sequence of 16 bases.

Turning to this clone: Its antigen is currently not known. The record has no base qualities; no much larger clone is one base away.

Receptor amplification or capture employed the immunoSEQ multiplex PCR assay. The hsTCRB Kit was used according to the manufacturer's protocol to amplify rearranged TCR beta chain sequences. Sequencing of TCRB libraries was carried out on an Illumina MiSeq. The study's own analysis went as follows. The kit vendor's proprietary platform handled demultiplexing, trimming and gene mapping. TCRdb provides this immuneACCESS table in a form limited to in-frame rearrangements. Some clones are lacking; in checked studies, under half of them reflect an unresolved V gene, and why the rest are absent is not known. The DNA was the basis for D and trimming; V, J and clone size are from that table. Across this sample there are about 38,000 clones, with roughly 74% seen only once. The top ten hold approximately 5.7% of the sample. Paper-wide results and their limitations: Selection of PBMC samples for TCRB deep sequencing was based on availability. Vaccine-induced immune responses across multiple MHC alleles were detected in around 92% of patients. Changes in the top peripheral T cell clonotypes picked up by TCRB sequencing did not appear to be linked to pseudoprogression. The authors noted that analyses of patient blood samples could not be reproduced because of sample limitations.

The material was PBMCs, obtained from a glioma patient whose treatment included an IDH1 peptide vaccine. The source is a man aged 40-49 years with glioma. The rearrangement combines TRBV5-4 with TRBJ2-7; TRBD1 is a weak D gene call, 5 bases matching. The CDR3 loop reads CASSLGTTLSREQYF. The nucleotides are TGTGCCAGCAGCTTGGGGACAACACTAAGTCGCGAGCAGTACTTC. Full variable domain (CDR3 extended with the reference TRBV5-4 and TRBJ2-7 proteins): ETGVTQSPTHLIKTRGQQVTLRCSSQSGHNTVSWYQQALGQGPQFIFQYYREEENGRGNFPPRFSGLQFPNYSSELNVNALELDDSALYLCASSLGTTLSREQYFGPGTRLTVT.